The T cell receptor (beta chain) under discussion was sequenced for a study of shared clonotypes between healthy human individuals. Study observations and caveats: In this cohort, only blood was sampled, and tissue repertoires likely differ. Clonotypes not shared had lower generation probabilities than those common to all four donors. Some naive CD4 clonotypes, 4.5% to 5.5%, turned up in common across a handful of donors.

Comment on this clone: Its specificity is unknown.

Germline V lookup: CDR1 SGHAT, CDR2 FQNNGV. This CDR3 spans 13 amino acids. V lost 6 bases to trimming and J lost 4 bases, with 12 bases between them. Profiled with immunoSEQ multiplex PCR; TCRdb holds only in-frame clones, not every one. The sample has around 690,000 clones; about 92% are singletons. CD8 memory was a combination of CD45RO+ cells and CCR7-negative CD45RA+ TemRA cells. The sample taken for sequencing was memory CD8+ T cells from PBMCs. The subset is: CD45RO+ cells pooled with CCR7-negative TemRA cells. J is TRBJ1-1 and V is TRBV11-2; no clear D. The receptor was isolated from a man between 18 and 29 years old in good health. Some clones in this sample may be carry-over from other donors' samples. In DNA, the CDR3 is TGTGCCAGCAGACCGGGAACGGCCACTGAAGCTTTCTTT. It translates to CASRPGTATEAFF.